Below are 31 T cell receptor beta chains sequenced from a single sample in a study of blood T cells in healthy people across ages (dated by TCRdb to the mid-2010s). Receptor libraries were prepared by 5' RACE. TCRdb shows the sequencer as Illumina HiSeq 2500. A second PCR of about 6 to 12 cycles was performed with a sample-barcoded 5' primer and a J-beta primer mix. In TCRdb, the public reads were trimmed at Q25 with fastp and aligned with MiXCR, with productive beta chains retained. Under each unique CDR3 protein, matching rows form one entry showing the most common genes and DNA. The sample table lists more than 700,000 distinct CDR3 sequences, about 47% of them with a count of one. The ten top clones hold over 15% of the sample. Sequencing was carried out using blood. The receptors stem from a man older than 75 in good health.

This chain links TRBV28 with TRBJ2-7; the match to TRBD1 covers 8 bases. Germline V gene data show CDR1 as MDHEN and CDR2 as SYDVKM. This CDR3 has 15 residues. Trimming at V came to 4 bases and at J to 0 bases, leaving 5 bases not matched to a gene. This CDR3 is CASSSQGANSYEQYF. CDR3 nucleotide sequence: TGTGCCAGCAGTTCTCAGGGGGCGAACTCCTACGAGCAGTACTTC.

In this sample, this clonotype turned up many times. The chain recombines TRBV12-3 or TRBV12-4 with TRBJ2-7, with 8 bases matching TRBD2. The CDR3 sequence is 12 residues long. The J segment lost 5 bases and the V segment lost 3 bases, leaving 0 bases of the junction unmatched. CDR3 sequence reads: CASSFGGDEQYF. CDR3 nucleotide sequence: TGTGCCAGCAGTTTCGGGGGGGACGAGCAGTACTTC.

The V and J genes are TRBV25-1 and TRBJ2-5, with 7 bases matching TRBD1. Germline values: CDR1 MGHDK, CDR2 SYGVNS. V shed 6 bases, J shed 2 bases, and the junction held 6 bases outside the gene matches. The length of the CDR3 is 14 residues. CDR3 residues: CASRDRDGQETQYF. The CDR3 DNA is TGTGCCAGCAGAGACAGGGACGGGCAAGAGACCCAGTACTTC.

The rearrangement links TRBV6-6 to TRBJ1-2; maybe TRBD1 (5 bases). The germline V gene encodes CDR1 MNHNY and CDR2 SVGAGI (reference sequence). Trimming took 5 bases from V and 4 from J, leaving 11 bases between them. This CDR3 comprises 13 residues. The CDR3 DNA sequence: TGTGCCAGCAGTCCCAGGGTCGGCTATGGCTACACCTTC. Protein product: CASSPRVGYGYTF.

The chain has TRBV5-6 and TRBJ2-5; no definite D call. Deletions cut 6 bases from V and 8 bases from J, with 17 bases between. Germline lookup yields CDR1 SGHDT and CDR2 YYEEEE. This CDR3 is built from 13 residues. The CDR3 DNA sequence: TGTGCCAGCACTTTGGGTAGGTCAGAAACCCAGTACTTC. Residues: CASTLGRSETQYF.

The chain is built from TRBV5-1 and TRBJ2-4; a weak D match, TRBD1 (6 bases). The CDR3 consists of 16 residues. The V and J ends lost 0 bases and 1 base respectively, with 11 bases between them. Germline V gene sequence: CDR1 SGHRS, CDR2 YFSETQ. CDR3 DNA sequence: TGCGCCAGCAGCTTGGACAGGGTGGGGGCCAAAAACATTCAGTACTTC. Amino acid sequence: CASSLDRVGAKNIQYF.

The chain uses TRBV5-1 and TRBJ2-1; 9 bases map to TRBD2. Germline V CDR1 and CDR2: SGHRS, YFSETQ. Germline trimming cut 2 bases from V and 4 bases from J; bases unmatched to any gene: 7. The CDR3 covers 16 residues. The CDR3 DNA reads TGCGCCAGCAGCTTCGGGGCGGGAGGGCCATACAATGAGCAGTTCTTC. Translating gives CASSFGAGGPYNEQFF.

This clonotype has just a few counts. V is TRBV4-1 and J is TRBJ1-5; 11 bases line up with TRBD1. Germline V gene data show CDR1 as MGHRA and CDR2 as YSYEKL. With 0 bases clipped from V and 6 bases from J, the junction kept 7 bases outside the gene matches. CDR3 length: 17 amino acids. DNA of the CDR3: TGCGCCAGCAGCCAAGAGCGGGACAGGGGGGATACTCAGCCCCAGCATTTT. As protein: CASSQERDRGDTQPQHF.

The gene calls are TRBV6-2 or TRBV6-3 and TRBJ2-7, with a possible D match to TRBD1 (6 bases). The CDR3 runs to 13 residues. The V gene lost 7 bases and the J gene lost 5 bases, with 15 bases spanning the gap. Germline CDR1 reads MNHEY; CDR2 reads SVGEGT. The CDR3 is CASNQNRDHEQYF. In nucleotides, the CDR3 is TGTGCCAGCAACCAGAACAGGGACCACGAGCAGTACTTC.

The chain joins TRBV5-1 to TRBJ2-1, with TRBD2 matching 9 bases. Germline V CDR1 and CDR2: SGHRS, YFSETQ. The CDR3 contains 16 residues. V lost 1 base and J lost 5; bases outside the gene matches: 7. The CDR3 DNA follows: TGCGCCAGCAGCTTGTGTAGCGGGAGTAGCAACAATGAGCAGTTCTTC. Translated, it gives CASSLCSGSSNNEQFF.

The V and J genes are TRBV29-1 and TRBJ2-5; D is unresolved. The ends were cut back, 4 bases at V and 2 bases at J, with 2 bases in the middle. The CDR3 spans 10 residues. Germline V gene lookup returns CDR1 SQVTM and CDR2 ANQGSEA. DNA for the CDR3: TGCAGCGTTGTTCAAGAGACCCAGTACTTC. Its translation is CSVVQETQYF. The full variable domain, rest sourced from reference TRBV29-1 and TRBJ2-5, is SAVISQKPSRDICQRGTSLTIQCQVDSQVTMMFWYRQQPGQSLTLIATANQGSEATYESGFVIDKFPISRPNLTFSTLTVSNMSPEDSSIYLCSVVQETQYFGPGTRLLVL.

This clonotype showed up just a few times. The genes are TRBV27 and TRBJ1-2, with D unresolved. The ends were cut back, 2 bases at V and 4 bases at J, with 14 bases in the middle. The germline gives CDR1 MNHEY, CDR2 SMNVEV (reference sequence). The CDR3 spans 15 residues. The CDR3 nucleotides read TGTGCCAGCAGTTTAAGCGGGCCCGGGAGCTATGGCTACACCTTC. Translation: CASSLSGPGSYGYTF.

V usage is TRBV29-1 and J usage is TRBJ1-2; 9 nucleotides agree with TRBD1. Looked up from germline, CDR1 is SQVTM and CDR2 is ANQGSEA. J lost 5 bases, V lost 7 bases, and 8 bases had no gene match. The CDR3 is 13 residues long. The CDR3 region is CSADTGGGYGYTF. The CDR3 DNA is TGCAGCGCCGATACAGGGGGCGGGTATGGCTACACCTTC.

This chain joins TRBV3-1 and TRBJ1-1, with D maybe TRBD1 (5 bases). Germline V gene lookup returns CDR1 LGHDT and CDR2 YNNKEL (reference sequence). Trimming stripped 0 bases from V and 9 bases from J, with 8 bases between. The CDR3 contains 12 residues. The chain's CDR3 is CASSQEVGQAFF. The DNA of the CDR3 is TGTGCCAGCAGCCAAGAAGTGGGACAAGCTTTCTTT.

J is TRBJ2-7 and V is TRBV7-2; 8 nucleotides match TRBD2. Per the germline V gene, CDR1 is SGHTA and CDR2 is FQGNSA. This CDR3 has 16 residues. J gave up 2 bases and V 4 bases, and 10 bases lay outside the gene matches. The CDR3 bases are TGTGCCAGCAGCTCGGGGGGGGATTACCGACCCTACGAGCAGTACTTC. It translates to CASSSGGDYRPYEQYF. Combining the CDR3 with reference TRBV7-2 and TRBJ2-7 gives the whole variable domain GAGVSQSPSNKVTEKGKDVELRCDPISGHTALYWYRQSLGQGLEFLIYFQGNSAPDKSGLPSDRFSAERTGGSVSTLTIQRTQQEDSAVYLCASSSGGDYRPYEQYFGPGTRLTVT.

The sample holds many counts of this clonotype. The V call is TRBV6-6, the J call TRBJ2-1, with 9 bases identical to TRBD1. V shed 8 bases and J 2 bases; nucleotides not matched to a gene: 7. The CDR3 has 15 amino acids. Germline assignment: CDR1 MNHNY and CDR2 SVGAGI (reference sequence). In DNA, the CDR3 is TGTGCCAGCGGCCCGGGACAGGGCCCCTACAATGAGCAGTTCTTC. Protein product: CASGPGQGPYNEQFF.

Written as DNA, the CDR3 is TGTGCCAGCAGCTTAATCCGCCCTCGAGGGGAGCAGTTCTTC. Amino acids: CASSLIRPRGEQFF. The rearrangement uses TRBV5-6 and TRBJ2-1; TRBD2 is a possible D gene (5 bases). Germline loops: CDR1 SGHDT, CDR2 YYEEEE. The CDR3 is made up of 14 amino acids. V lost 2 bases and J lost 10, with 16 bases in between.

With regard to this clonotype: A much bigger clone sits one base away, suggesting this may be a read error. V and J are TRBV29-1 and TRBJ2-3, with D possibly matching TRBD2 (6 bases). The CDR3 covers 13 residues. Germline CDR1 reads SQVTM; CDR2 reads ANQGSEA. CDR3 residues: CSVGPTSTGTQYF. In nucleotides, the CDR3 is TGCAGCGTTGGGCCTACTAGCACAGGTACGCAGTATTTT.

The chain joins TRBV2 to TRBJ1-4; D is ambiguous. V dropped 4 bases and J dropped 7 bases, with 19 bases sitting between them. Germline V gene sequence: CDR1 SNHLY, CDR2 FYNNEI. The CDR3 loop spans 16 amino acids. CDR3 loop: CASSVGRQLIGEKLFF. Here the CDR3 DNA reads TGTGCCAGCAGTGTCGGCAGGCAACTAATCGGTGAAAAACTGTTTTTT.

The chain links TRBV6-6 to TRBJ2-7; TRBD1 aligns across 7 bases. In germline, CDR1 is MNHNY, CDR2 SVGAGI (reference sequence). The ends lost 6 bases at V and 7 bases at J; junction bases unmatched: 18. This CDR3 is 16 amino acids long. CDR3 DNA sequence: TGTGCCAGCAGCGCCGCCGGGACAGCCTCCTACAATGAGCAGTACTTC. Translated, it gives CASSAAGTASYNEQYF.

The rearrangement joins TRBV2 to TRBJ2-2, with TRBD2 matching 9 bases. The ends lost 1 base at V and 7 bases at J; junction bases unmatched: 10. This CDR3 has 17 amino acids. Looked up from germline, CDR1 is SNHLY and CDR2 is FYNNEI. CDR3 nucleotide sequence: TGTGCCAGCAGTGAAGTTAATGGCGGGAGGGCCGGCGGGGAGCTGTTTTTT. Translation gives CASSEVNGGRAGGELFF.

The V gene is TRBV9, the J gene TRBJ2-7; 9 nucleotides align to TRBD1. Germline CDR1 and CDR2: SGDLS and YYNGEE. The CDR3 length is 15 residues. V lost 0 bases to trimming and J lost 9 bases; unmatched junction nucleotides: 10. CDR3 bases: TGTGCCAGCAGCGTAGAGACAGGGGGAGCTGATGTGCAGTACTTC. Translation gives CASSVETGGADVQYF.

This clonotype was recorded a few times. This chain connects TRBV7-2 to TRBJ2-3; D is possibly TRBD2 (5 bases). Per germline, CDR1 SGHTA and CDR2 FQGNSA. CDR3 size: 18 residues. Trimming took off 1 base at V and 2 bases at J, with 19 bases between the two ends. CDR3 coding DNA: TGTGCCAGCAGCTTAGTTGGGATCGGGATAAGGTCCACAGATACGCAGTATTTT. Translated, it gives CASSLVGIGIRSTDTQYF.

This rearrangement joins TRBV7-2 to TRBJ1-3, with D uncertain. This CDR3 comprises 17 residues. Germline V CDR1 and CDR2: SGHTA, FQGNSA. The V gene lost 5 bases and the J gene lost 0 bases, with 17 bases spanning the gap. Here the CDR3 DNA reads TGTGCCAGCAGCCAACAAGCCCCGGACGCCTCTGGAAACACCATATATTTT. Amino acids: CASSQQAPDASGNTIYF.

V gene TRBV7-2 combines with J gene TRBJ2-1; possible D gene TRBD2, 5 bases. Trimming stripped 2 bases from V and 0 bases from J, with 20 bases between. The germline V gene encodes CDR1 SGHTA and CDR2 FQGNSA. This CDR3 contains 19 residues. CDR3 DNA sequence: TGTGCCAGCAGCTTAAGAGGTAGCGCGCCTTTTAGCTCCTACAATGAGCAGTTCTTC. Translated, it gives CASSLRGSAPFSSYNEQFF.

V and J are TRBV12-3 or TRBV12-4 and TRBJ2-1; 13 positions agree with TRBD2. The trim removed 9 bases at V and 9 bases at J, leaving 5 bases unmatched. This CDR3 has 13 amino acids. CDR3 protein: CASRTSGSAEQFF. In nucleotides, the CDR3 is TGTGCCAGTCGGACTAGCGGGAGTGCTGAGCAGTTCTTC.

The J gene is TRBJ1-6, the V gene TRBV29-1; D gene unclear. The germline CDR1 and CDR2 sequences are SQVTM and ANQGSEA. The CDR3 is made up of 13 amino acids. V was trimmed by 7 bases and J by 7 bases, leaving 14 bases between them. CDR3 in amino acids: CSAVEGENSPLHF. The DNA for the CDR3 is TGCAGCGCTGTCGAGGGTGAGAATTCACCCCTCCACTTT.

J is TRBJ2-1 and V is TRBV20-1; no reliable D call. The V gene lost 8 bases and the J gene lost 11 bases, with 16 bases spanning the gap. The CDR3 is 11 amino acids. CDR1 DFQATT and CDR2 SNEGSKA come from the germline V gene (reference sequence). Here the CDR3 DNA reads TGCAGTCCCGACCACCAGGTCCAGCAGTTCTTC. Its translation: CSPDHQVQQFF.

This rearrangement joins TRBV28 to TRBJ2-7, with D perhaps TRBD1 or TRBD2 (5 bases each). Germline CDR1 MDHEN, CDR2 SYDVKM. The germline V and J ends were trimmed by 6 bases and 7 bases, with 16 bases remaining between them. This CDR3 is 13 amino acids long. CDR3 nucleotide sequence: TGTGCCAGCAGGGGGACGGATTACAATGAGCAGTACTTC. Encoded protein: CASRGTDYNEQYF.

The chain uses TRBV7-2 and TRBJ2-3; 8 bases agree with TRBD2. The CDR3 is made up of 14 amino acids. CDR1 is SGHTA and CDR2 is FQGNSA in the germline V gene. V lost 4 bases and J lost 6; bases outside the gene matches: 6. In DNA form, the CDR3 reads TGTGCCAGCAGCTCGCATTCTAGCGGGGATACGCAGTATTTT. Protein: CASSSHSSGDTQYF.

This clonotype was recorded a few times. The chain uses TRBV5-1 and TRBJ2-1, with TRBD2 matching over 7 bases. The CDR3 length is 15 residues. Germline V gene lookup returns CDR1 SGHRS and CDR2 YFSETQ. V shed 0 bases, J shed 4 bases, and the junction held 4 bases outside the gene matches. CDR3 protein: CASSLVLADYNEQFF. The CDR3 bases are TGCGCCAGCAGCTTGGTGCTAGCGGATTACAATGAGCAGTTCTTC.